Following are 14 T cell receptor beta chains from one sample sequenced in a study of blood T cell repertoires in COVID-19. Profiling relied on immunoSEQ multiplex PCR, and the TCRdb table lists in-frame clones only, not all of them. Among 250,000 or so clones, 85% were seen once, and the ten largest hold more than 6%. What was sequenced was peripheral blood. The receptors originated from a woman aged 60-70 years with active or convalescent COVID-19.

V and J are TRBV28 and TRBJ2-7; 9 nucleotides align to TRBD2. CDR1 is MDHEN, CDR2 SYDVKM, per germline. There are 16 residues in the CDR3. Trimming removed 5 bases from V and 3 bases from J; junction bases left unmatched: 11. CDR3 protein: CASSGTSTGGFYEQYV. CDR3 sequence (DNA): TGTGCCAGCAGTGGGACTAGCACGGGCGGGTTCTACGAGCAGTACGTC.

This clone was seen only once. The junction shows a germline mismatch at one end, possibly a read error. The CDR3 region has the DNA TGTGCCAGCAGCAAAGACAGGGTTAGAATGCAGCCCCAGCATTTT. Translation gives CASSKDRVRMQPQHF. The chain uses TRBV4-2 and TRBJ1-5, with TRBD1 identical over 7 bases. CDR3 length equals 15 residues. Germline assignment: CDR1 LGHNA and CDR2 YNFKEQ.

The rearrangement uses TRBV2 and TRBJ1-3; 7 bases match TRBD1. The V segment lost 7 bases and the J segment 8 bases; nucleotides outside the gene matches: 8. This CDR3 region has 13 residues. Per the germline V gene, CDR1 is SNHLY and CDR2 is FYNNEI. The CDR3 region is CASTTGTAHTIYF. DNA for the CDR3: TGTGCCAGCACAACTGGGACAGCGCACACCATATATTTT.

CDR3 sequence: CASIGRGHGELFF. The CDR3 nucleotides are TGTGCCAGTATCGGCCGAGGACACGGGGAGCTGTTTTTT. This rearrangement joins TRBV19 to TRBJ2-2, with D possibly being TRBD1 (5 bases). V gave up 7 bases and J gave up 7 bases, with 13 bases separating them. Germline CDR1 is LNHDA and CDR2 is SQIVND (reference sequence). The CDR3 contains 13 residues.

J is TRBJ2-3 and V is TRBV5-6, with 10 bases aligning to TRBD2. The CDR3 totals 17 residues. The V gene's germline CDR1 is SGHDT and CDR2 YYEEEE. V was clipped by 1 base and J by 0 bases; unmatched bases: 5. CDR3 DNA: TGTGCCAGCAGCTTGTTCGGACTAGCGGCAAGCACAGATACGCAGTATTTT. It specifies CASSLFGLAASTDTQYF.

The V and J genes are TRBV5-6 and TRBJ2-7; weak D call: TRBD1 (6 bases). The ends were cut back, 0 bases at V and 4 bases at J, with 11 bases in the middle. Germline loops: CDR1 SGHDT, CDR2 YYEEEE. The CDR3 totals 14 residues. CDR3 coding DNA: TGTGCCAGCAGCTTGGACAGGGTTCCTTACGAGCAGTACGTC. Its protein product is CASSLDRVPYEQYV.

The CDR3 DNA sequence: TGTGCCAGTAGTAATCGACAGGGGGCAGTCTATGGCTACACCTTC. Encoded protein: CASSNRQGAVYGYTF. The chain joins TRBV19 to TRBJ1-2; 10 bases are a match to TRBD1. V gave up 4 bases and J gave up 4 bases; unmatched junction bases: 6. The CDR3 runs to 15 residues. Germline V CDR1 and CDR2: LNHDA, SQIVND (reference sequence).

Here the CDR3 DNA reads TGTGCCTGGAGTGGAGGTTTTGGCTATGGCTACACCTTC. It encodes CAWSGGFGYGYTF. The chain carries TRBV30 and TRBJ1-2; D not certain. In germline, CDR1 is GTSNPN, CDR2 SVGIG (reference sequence). This CDR3 has 13 amino acids. The V gene lost 1 base and the J gene lost 4 bases, with 10 bases spanning the gap.

The V and J genes are TRBV6-5 and TRBJ1-5, with 7 bases lining up with TRBD1. The CDR3 is 15 residues long. V was clipped by 6 bases and J by 0 bases; unmatched bases: 5. Germline V gives CDR1 MNHEY, CDR2 SVGAGI. The CDR3 nucleotides read TGTGCCAGCAGCCAGACAGGGATTAGCAATCAGCCCCAGCATTTT. Encoded protein: CASSQTGISNQPQHF.

The sample holds a few counts of this clone. CDR3 bases: TGTGCCAGCAGCTCCACTAGCGGGATATCCTACAATGAGCAGTTCTTC. This gives the protein CASSSTSGISYNEQFF. The chain employs TRBV3-1 (or the pseudogene TRBV3-2) and TRBJ2-1; 10 positions agree with TRBD2. The germline V gene has CDR1 LGHDT and CDR2 YNNKEL (reference sequence). The CDR3 is 16 amino acids. Trimming cost V 5 bases and J 1 base; bases outside gene matches: 5.

The CDR3 here is CASRRTEDGYTF. As DNA, the CDR3 is TGTGCCAGCCGTAGGACAGAAGATGGCTACACCTTC. The chain couples TRBV2 to TRBJ1-2; D perhaps matches TRBD1 (6 bases). Germline V gene sequence: CDR1 SNHLY, CDR2 FYNNEI. V lost 8 bases to trimming and J lost 6 bases, with 13 bases between them. The CDR3 has 12 amino acids.

The chain couples TRBV3-1 (or the pseudogene TRBV3-2) to TRBJ2-7; 14 nucleotides match TRBD2. V was clipped by 4 bases and J by 4 bases; unmatched bases: 12. The CDR3 runs to 18 residues. Germline lookup yields CDR1 LGHDT and CDR2 YNNKEL (reference sequence). The CDR3 region has the DNA TGTGCCAGCAGCCCGCGCAAATTGACTAGCGGGAGGGCGTACGAGCAGTACTTC. Translated: CASSPRKLTSGRAYEQYF.

The V call is TRBV5-1, the J call TRBJ2-5; D perhaps matches TRBD2 (5 bases). V lost 1 base to trimming and J lost 4 bases, with 14 bases between them. The CDR3 runs to 15 residues. In germline, CDR1 is SGHRS, CDR2 YFSETQ. CDR3 amino acids: CASSLSPGWGETQYF. The CDR3 region has the DNA TGCGCCAGCAGCTTGAGTCCGGGATGGGGAGAGACCCAGTACTTC.

CDR3 in amino acids: CASSQSIGGAPDSPLHF. CDR3 nucleotide sequence: TGTGCCAGCAGCCAATCGATTGGGGGGGCGCCTGATTCACCCCTCCACTTT. This rearrangement joins TRBV3-1 (or the pseudogene TRBV3-2) to TRBJ1-6, with a weak D call TRBD1 (6 bases). CDR1 is LGHDT, CDR2 YNNKEL, per germline (reference sequence). Trimming removed 2 bases from V and 8 bases from J, with 19 bases in between. CDR3 size: 17 residues.